This T cell receptor beta chain was recorded in a study of blood T cell repertoires in COVID-19. Looking at the study overall: Researchers got acute and convalescent COVID-19 samples from the United States, Italy and Spain. PBMCs, B-cell-depleted T cells, or T cells were the source of the cDNA or gDNA that made up the material.

Per the original data handling: Amplification of reference gene primers provided the estimated nucleated cell counts. Using immunoSEQ multiplex PCR, the repertoire was profiled, and TCRdb retains in-frame clones only, with some absent. V and J calls and clone size come straight from that table; D and trimming were deduced from the DNA. This table holds about 110,000 clones, nearly 85% found once. Trimming pared 1 base from V and 2 bases from J, leaving 9 bases between. CDR3 length equals 15 residues. Germline CDR1 is LGHDT and CDR2 is YNNKEL (reference sequence). Sequenced material: peripheral blood. V gene TRBV3-1 (or the pseudogene TRBV3-2) combines with J gene TRBJ1-5; D is uncertain. The source is a woman aged 45 to 65 with acute or convalescent COVID-19. The CDR3 nucleotides are TGTGCCAGCAGCCAAGGGAGTTGGGGCAATCAGCCCCAGCATTTT. Protein sequence: CASSQGSWGNQPQHF.